Below, 24 T cell receptor beta chains from the same sample are listed, as sequenced in a study of OX40 agonist ivuxolimab in advanced cancers. TCRdb's copy holds only in-frame clones and misses some; the assay was immunoSEQ multiplex PCR. This table holds around 18,000 clones, less than 95% found once. The specimen comprised CD4+ or CD8+ T cells sorted from blood, sampled in a trial of the OX40 agonist ivuxolimab. The source is an adult with an advanced solid tumor such as melanoma, head and neck, liver or kidney cancer.

V usage is TRBV7-3 and J usage is TRBJ2-1, with D tentatively TRBD2 (5 bases). The germline CDR1 and CDR2 sequences are SGHTA and FQGTGA. The CDR3 length is 16 residues. Trimming removed 1 base from V and 2 bases from J, with 12 bases in between. The CDR3 DNA follows: TGTGCCAGCAGCTTAATTGGAGGTGGCGCCTACAATGAGCAGTTCTTC. As protein: CASSLIGGGAYNEQFF. The whole variable domain, filled in from reference TRBV7-3 and TRBJ2-1, reads GAGVSQTPSNKVTEKGKYVELRCDPISGHTALYWYRQSLGQGPEFLIYFQGTGAADDSGLPNDRFFAVRPEGSVSTLKIQRTERGDSAVYLCASSLIGGGAYNEQFFGPGTRLTVL.

The chain joins TRBV7-8 to TRBJ1-5; D gene ambiguous. The CDR3 totals 12 residues. V was clipped by 3 bases and J by 8 bases, with 8 bases between them. Per germline, CDR1 SGHVS and CDR2 FQNEAQ. CDR3 amino acids: CASSLRGEPQHF. CDR3 coding DNA: TGTGCCAGCAGCTTGCGCGGGGAGCCCCAGCATTTT. Variable domain in full (rest from reference TRBV7-8 and TRBJ1-5): GAGVSQSPRYKVAKRGQDVALRCDPISGHVSLFWYQQALGQGPEFLTYFQNEAQLDKSGLPSDRFFAERPEGSVSTLKIQRTQQEDSAVYLCASSLRGEPQHFGDGTRLSIL.

The chain links TRBV4-3 to TRBJ2-1, with 8 bases identical to TRBD2. This CDR3 region has 16 residues. Germline loops: CDR1 LGHNA, CDR2 YSLEER. With V trimmed by 0 bases and J by 7 bases, 8 bases remained unmatched. The CDR3 here is CASSQETGTRANEQFF. The CDR3 DNA sequence: TGCGCCAGCAGCCAAGAGACCGGGACTAGGGCTAATGAGCAGTTCTTC.

This chain links TRBV9 with TRBJ2-7; 9 bases align to TRBD2. The CDR3 covers 15 residues. The germline CDR1 and CDR2 sequences are SGDLS and YYNGEE. V lost 0 bases to trimming and J lost 4 bases; unmatched junction nucleotides: 5. The CDR3 coding sequence is TGTGCCAGCAGCGTAGGGCGGGAGGGCCTTTACGAGCAGTACTTC. This gives the protein CASSVGREGLYEQYF.

The rearrangement uses TRBV27 and TRBJ2-7, with 10 nucleotides matching TRBD2. Germline values: CDR1 MNHEY, CDR2 SMNVEV (reference sequence). This CDR3 has 15 residues. Trimming removed 6 bases from V and 0 bases from J; junction bases left unmatched: 5. This CDR3 is CASSSSGRPSYEQYF. The CDR3 DNA reads TGTGCCAGCAGCTCTAGCGGGAGACCCTCCTACGAGCAGTACTTC.

The J gene is TRBJ2-5, the V gene TRBV9; D remains ambiguous. The CDR3 has 15 residues. CDR1 is SGDLS and CDR2 is YYNGEE in the germline V gene. V lost 4 bases to trimming and J lost 5 bases, with 18 bases between them. The CDR3 spells CASSPQTRTFETQYF. The CDR3, as DNA: TGTGCCAGCAGCCCACAGACACGTACGTTCGAGACCCAGTACTTC. The whole variable domain, filled in from reference TRBV9 and TRBJ2-5, reads DSGVTQTPKHLITATGQRVTLRCSPRSGDLSVYWYQQSLDQGLQFLIQYYNGEERAKGNILERFSAQQFPDLHSELNLSSLELGDSALYFCASSPQTRTFETQYFGPGTRLLVL.

This rearrangement joins TRBV19 to TRBJ2-5; D ambiguous. The assigned J gene may be wrong: the sequence end matches TRBJ2-7 better. The CDR3 length is 14 residues. Germline V CDR1 and CDR2: LNHDA, SQIVND (reference sequence). The CDR3 is CASTPGSQTSEQYF. The DNA for the CDR3 is TGTGCCAGTACCCCCGGAAGCCAAACCTCCGAGCAGTACTTC.

This clone was detected only a few times. The chain uses TRBV19 and TRBJ1-2; D remains unclear. With 10 bases removed from V and 8 bases from J, the gap between germline ends came to 14 bases. The germline V gene has CDR1 LNHDA and CDR2 SQIVND (reference sequence). CDR3 length: 11 amino acids. CDR3 sequence (DNA): TGTGCCACGACGGAGGGTCCCGGCTACACCTTC. It is translated as CATTEGPGYTF.

The V call is TRBV27, the J call TRBJ2-3; a weak D match, TRBD2 (7 bases). Germline V gives CDR1 MNHEY, CDR2 SMNVEV (reference sequence). The ends were cut back, 5 bases at V and 2 bases at J, with 14 bases in the middle. This CDR3 contains 15 residues. The CDR3 protein is CASSVRGGPTDTQYF. DNA of the CDR3: TGTGCCAGCAGTGTAAGGGGGGGTCCCACAGATACGCAGTATTTT.

The genes are TRBV19 and TRBJ1-2; no clear D gene. Germline CDR1 and CDR2: LNHDA and SQIVND (reference sequence). The length of the CDR3 is 13 residues. Deletions cut 3 bases from V and 5 bases from J, with 10 bases between. The chain's CDR3 is CASSIWPDYGYTF. The DNA of the CDR3 is TGTGCCAGTAGTATTTGGCCAGATTATGGCTACACCTTC.

This clone was found once. The chain recombines TRBV4-3 with TRBJ1-5, with 10 bases matching TRBD1. Germline assignment: CDR1 LGHNA and CDR2 YSLEER. This CDR3 is built from 15 residues. Trimming removed 1 base from V and 6 bases from J; junction bases left unmatched: 3. The CDR3 DNA follows: TGCGCCAGCAGCCAAGGACAGGGGGCCGGTCAGCCCCAGCATTTT. Protein product: CASSQGQGAGQPQHF.

The chain joins TRBV7-3 to TRBJ2-1; TRBD2 aligns across 9 bases. CDR1 is SGHTA, CDR2 FQGTGA, per germline. The CDR3 spans 18 residues. Trimming at V came to 3 bases and at J to 6 bases, leaving 15 bases not matched to a gene. The CDR3 DNA reads as TGTGCCAGCAGCTTGATAGCGGGAGAAGCCGCCGGGGGCAATGAGCAGTTCTTC. It yields the protein CASSLIAGEAAGGNEQFF.

The chain employs TRBV29-1 and TRBJ1-2; 7 positions match TRBD1. The J segment lost 2 bases and the V segment lost 5 bases, leaving 5 bases of the junction unmatched. The CDR3 consists of 13 residues. Germline CDR1 reads SQVTM; CDR2 reads ANQGSEA. CDR3 loop: CSVPDRANYGYTF. CDR3 bases: TGCAGCGTTCCCGACAGGGCAAACTATGGCTACACCTTC.

The chain has TRBV4-1 and TRBJ1-1; no clear D gene. CDR1 and CDR2 from the germline V gene are MGHRA and YSYEKL. Deletions cut 2 bases from V and 7 bases from J, with 5 bases between. There are 11 residues in the CDR3. For the CDR3, the DNA is TGCGCCAGCAGCCAAAACGGTGAAGCTTTCTTT. Its protein product is CASSQNGEAFF.

V and J are TRBV5-6 and TRBJ1-1; D is perhaps TRBD1 (5 bases). The CDR3 length is 15 residues. Germline-derived CDR1 and CDR2 are SGHDT and YYEEEE. Trimming pared 4 bases from V and 4 bases from J, leaving 17 bases between. The CDR3 bases are TGTGCCAGCAGCCCTTACGGGGGAAGGGGCACTGAAGCTTTCTTT. It yields the protein CASSPYGGRGTEAFF. The whole variable domain, filled in from reference TRBV5-6 and TRBJ1-1, reads DAGVTQSPTHLIKTRGQQVTLRCSPKSGHDTVSWYQQALGQGPQFIFQYYEEEERQRGNFPDRFSGHQFPNYSSELNVNALLLGDSALYLCASSPYGGRGTEAFFGQGTRLTVV.

The chain couples TRBV5-1 to TRBJ2-7, with D hard to call. The germline CDR1 and CDR2 sequences are SGHRS and YFSETQ. The V end lost 0 bases, the J end lost 2 bases, and 9 bases lay between the germline ends. The CDR3 has 14 residues. CDR3 residues: CASSLVPGTYEQYF. The CDR3 bases are TGCGCCAGCAGCTTGGTGCCGGGTACCTACGAGCAGTACTTC.

The chain combines TRBV15 with TRBJ2-7; TRBD2 aligns across 7 bases. The germline gives CDR1 LNHNV, CDR2 YYDKDF (reference sequence). V was pared by 1 base and J by 3 bases, with 0 bases of the junction left unmatched. This CDR3 has 13 residues. CDR3 in amino acids: CATSRGTSYEQYF. In DNA, the CDR3 is TGTGCCACCAGCAGAGGGACTAGCTACGAGCAGTACTTC.

The chain uses TRBV2 and TRBJ2-1; D is ambiguous. The CDR3 loop spans 14 amino acids. CDR1 and CDR2 from the germline V gene are SNHLY and FYNNEI. Trimming left V 4 bases short and J 7 bases short, with 14 bases between. The CDR3 region is CASSVIPYTNEQFF. As DNA, the CDR3 is TGTGCCAGCAGTGTAATACCCTATACAAATGAGCAGTTCTTC.

V is TRBV19 and J is TRBJ1-1, with a tentative D call TRBD1 (5 bases). V lost 3 bases and J lost 1, with 6 bases in between. CDR1 and CDR2 (germline): LNHDA, SQIVND (reference sequence). The CDR3 extends over 13 amino acids. The CDR3 loop is CASSIGQNTEAFF. The CDR3 coding sequence is TGTGCCAGTAGTATCGGACAGAACACTGAAGCTTTCTTT.

The chain links TRBV27 to TRBJ2-2, with TRBD2 matching 10 bases. Germline V gene lookup returns CDR1 MNHEY and CDR2 SMNVEV (reference sequence). V lost 8 bases and J lost 4; bases outside the gene matches: 4. The CDR3 has 14 amino acids. CDR3 bases: TGTGCCAGCCAACTAGCGGGAATCACCGGGGAGCTGTTTTTT. Protein product: CASQLAGITGELFF.

The chain links TRBV30 to TRBJ1-4; D gene ambiguous. Trimming stripped 0 bases from V and 3 bases from J, with 2 bases between. The germline V gene encodes CDR1 GTSNPN and CDR2 SVGIG (reference sequence). The CDR3 runs 12 residues. This CDR3 reads CAWSVSNEKLFF. CDR3 coding DNA: TGTGCCTGGAGTGTGTCTAATGAAAAACTGTTTTTT.

The V call is TRBV2, the J call TRBJ2-1; 12 positions agree with TRBD2. This CDR3 has 15 residues. The V gene's germline CDR1 is SNHLY and CDR2 FYNNEI. After removal of 6 bases from V and 8 bases from J, the junction contained 8 bases not matched to a gene. CDR3: CASRALLAGGDEQFF. DNA of the CDR3: TGTGCCAGCAGAGCGCTACTAGCGGGAGGCGATGAGCAGTTCTTC.

The CDR3 region is CASGHYRNEQFF. The CDR3 DNA reads TGTGCCAGCGGGCACTACCGCAATGAGCAGTTCTTC. J is TRBJ2-1 and V is TRBV21-1. TRBV21-1 is a listed pseudogene. The CDR3 totals 12 residues.

V usage is TRBV6-5 and J usage is TRBJ2-1; the D gene is possibly TRBD2 (6 bases). CDR3 length: 12 residues. Trimming took off 6 bases at V and 9 bases at J, with 12 bases between the two ends. Germline assignment: CDR1 MNHEY and CDR2 SVGAGI. CDR3 sequence: CASSGGAAEQFF. The CDR3 nucleotides read TGTGCCAGCAGCGGAGGGGCGGCTGAGCAGTTCTTC.